One and the same sample provided the 25 T cell receptor beta chains below, sequenced in a study of T cells in Graves' hyperthyroidism and ophthalmopathy. The CDR3 regions of TCR beta were amplified from RNA transcripts. HTBI primers drove first-round RT-PCR of the TCR CDR3. TCRdb reprocessed the multiplex PCR reads via MiXCR and lists one record per CDR3 protein. In the table there are hundreds of thousands of distinct CDR3 sequences, about 16% of which are singletons. Sequenced: blood. The origin of the receptors is a woman aged 25 to 39 with Graves' hyperthyroidism.

This clonotype was detected many times. This chain joins TRBV12-3 or TRBV12-4 and TRBJ2-6, with 14 bases matching TRBD2. With 4 bases clipped from V and 2 bases from J, the junction kept 10 bases outside the gene matches. This CDR3 has 20 amino acids. The CDR3 DNA is TGTGCCAGCAGTTCTCGGGGGAAGGGACTAGCGGGAGCTGGGGCCAACGTCCTGACTTTC. It codes for CASSSRGKGLAGAGANVLTF.

CDR3 residues: CASSSSTLLREAFF. CDR3 DNA: TGTGCCAGCAGCTCATCGACCTTATTGCGTGAAGCTTTCTTT. This chain connects TRBV3-1 to TRBJ1-1, with D unresolved. The germline V gene encodes CDR1 LGHDT and CDR2 YNNKEL (reference sequence). Trimming took off 5 bases at V and 7 bases at J, with 17 bases between the two ends. The CDR3 totals 14 residues.

In its sample, this clonotype was seen many times. The chain couples TRBV7-2 to TRBJ2-7; D ambiguous. This CDR3 is built from 13 residues. The V and J ends lost 2 bases and 6 bases respectively, with 11 bases between them. The germline V gene encodes CDR1 SGHTA and CDR2 FQGNSA. The CDR3 DNA sequence: TGTGCCAGCAGCTTATACACAGAGAGCGAGCAGTACTTC. Encoded protein: CASSLYTESEQYF.

This clonotype was counted at least ten times. This sequence joins TRBV27 and TRBJ2-7; 13 nucleotides agree with TRBD2. The CDR3 has 15 residues. J was trimmed by 7 bases and V by 2 bases; bases with no gene match: 5. Looked up from germline, CDR1 is MNHEY and CDR2 is SMNVEV (reference sequence). CDR3 sequence: CASSLRRTSGGEQYF. The CDR3 nucleotides read TGTGCCAGCAGTTTACGACGGACTAGCGGGGGAGAGCAGTACTTC.

There are a few counts of this clonotype. V and J are TRBV6-1 and TRBJ1-5; D unclear. The CDR3 has 13 amino acids. The V gene lost 4 bases and the J gene lost 2 bases, with 6 bases spanning the gap. Germline CDR1 and CDR2: MNHNS and SASEGT. As DNA, the CDR3 is TGTGCCAGCAGTGGTGAGGGCAATCAGCCCCAGCATTTT. Translating it yields CASSGEGNQPQHF.

Ten or more counts support this clonotype. The CDR3, as DNA: TGTGCCAGCAGCTTCCGGGACGACGGTTTGACCGGGGAGCTGTTTTTT. This encodes CASSFRDDGLTGELFF. The gene calls are TRBV11-2 and TRBJ2-2, with D tentatively TRBD1 or TRBD2 (5 bases each). Germline V gene data show CDR1 as SGHAT and CDR2 as FQNNGV. CDR3 length: 16 amino acids. Trimming removed 3 bases from V and 5 bases from J, with 16 bases in between.

This clonotype was recorded many times. This chain uses TRBV7-9 with TRBJ2-7; 7 nucleotides align to TRBD2. V dropped 5 bases and J dropped 0; count of bases not matched to a gene: 13. CDR1 and CDR2 from the germline V gene are SEHNR and FQNEAQ (reference sequence). The CDR3 has 17 amino acids. DNA for the CDR3: TGTGCCAGCAGCCCCGGACTAGATTCCCAGAACTCCTACGAGCAGTACTTC. It codes for CASSPGLDSQNSYEQYF. The whole variable domain, remainder taken from reference TRBV7-9 and TRBJ2-7, is DTGVSQNPRHKITKRGQNVTFRCDPISEHNRLYWYRQTLGQGPEFLTYFQNEAQLEKSRLLSDRFSAERPKGSFSTLEIQRTEQGDSAMYLCASSPGLDSQNSYEQYFGPGTRLTVT.

This clonotype was observed at least ten times. The chain employs TRBV28 and TRBJ2-7; D may be TRBD1 (6 bases). CDR3 length: 11 amino acids. CDR1 is MDHEN, CDR2 SYDVKM, per germline. The V and J ends lost 3 bases and 6 bases respectively, with 6 bases between them. The CDR3: CASSLGAEQYF. CDR3 DNA sequence: TGTGCCAGCAGTTTGGGGGCCGAGCAGTACTTC.

In this sample, this clonotype turned up many times. The junction differs from germline at one of its ends, possibly a read error. The CDR3 reads CASGLAYNEQFF. CDR3 nucleotides: TGTGCTAGTGGTTTGGCCTATAATGAGCAGTTCTTC. J is TRBJ2-1 and V is TRBV12-5; D is undetermined. The germline V gene has CDR1 LGHNT and CDR2 FRNRAP. The CDR3 loop spans 12 amino acids. The whole variable domain, filled in from reference TRBV12-5 and TRBJ2-1, reads DARVTQTPRHKVTEMGQEVTMRCQPILGHNTVFWYRQTMMQGLELLAYFRNRAPLDDSGMPKDRFSAEMPDATLATLKIQPSEPRDSAVYFCASGLAYNEQFFGPGTRLTVL.

This clonotype has a single count. The chain has TRBV11-2 and TRBJ1-4; D is perhaps TRBD1 (6 bases). The germline V gene encodes CDR1 SGHAT and CDR2 FQNNGV. Deletions cut 4 bases from V and 7 bases from J, with 22 bases between. This CDR3 is 17 amino acids long. The CDR3 spells CASSSGAGQGLGEKLFF. As DNA, the CDR3 is TGTGCCAGCAGCTCAGGCGCCGGGCAGGGGCTTGGTGAAAAACTGTTTTTT.

This clonotype was observed many times. V usage is TRBV12-3 or TRBV12-4 and J usage is TRBJ2-7; D remains ambiguous. This CDR3 region has 13 residues. V lost 5 bases, J lost 3 bases, and 11 bases lay in between. This chain's CDR3 is CASSQTPFYEQYF. The CDR3, as DNA: TGTGCCAGCAGTCAGACACCCTTCTACGAGCAGTACTTC.

In its sample, this clonotype was seen a few times. This chain joins TRBV28 and TRBJ1-2; D gene ambiguous. Trimming stripped 7 bases from V and 8 bases from J, with 17 bases between. This CDR3 has 13 amino acids. CDR1 is MDHEN, CDR2 SYDVKM, per germline. CDR3 sequence: CASIRGIREGYTF. The CDR3 DNA is TGTGCCAGCATCCGGGGAATCCGTGAGGGCTACACCTTC.

This clonotype was recorded at least ten times. This sequence joins TRBV12-3 or TRBV12-4 and TRBJ2-3, with 10 bases identical to TRBD2. The CDR3 contains 16 residues. J gave up 0 bases and V 5 bases, and 5 bases lay outside the gene matches. The CDR3 DNA reads as TGTGCCAGCAGTGACCCTAGCGGGGGAAGCACAGATACGCAGTATTTT. This sequence encodes CASSDPSGGSTDTQYF.

The CDR3 DNA follows: TGTGCCTGGAGTGAGATTCTAGGGCAGAGAGGCTACACCTTC. Its protein product is CAWSEILGQRGYTF. The V and J genes are TRBV30 and TRBJ1-2; no firm D call. Trimming took off 1 base at V and 8 bases at J, with 17 bases between the two ends. Per the germline V gene, CDR1 is GTSNPN and CDR2 is SVGIG (reference sequence). The CDR3 extends over 14 amino acids.

This clonotype was found many times. This chain uses TRBV29-1 with TRBJ2-7, with D uncertain. V shed 5 bases and J shed 0 bases, with 20 bases lying between them. Germline CDR1 and CDR2: SQVTM and ANQGSEA. The CDR3 runs to 16 residues. The CDR3 nucleotides read TGCAGCGTTAGCGACGTGGTCGGCAGTCACTCCTACGAGCAGTACTTC. This codes for CSVSDVVGSHSYEQYF.

This clonotype was seen ten or more times. V and J are TRBV12-3 or TRBV12-4 and TRBJ1-1; no clear D. The CDR3 consists of 12 residues. Trimming removed 3 bases from V and 5 bases from J, with 7 bases in between. CDR3 coding DNA: TGTGCCAGCAGTTTTGCGGAAACTGAAGCTTTCTTT. It encodes CASSFAETEAFF.

This clonotype was detected a few times. The chain links TRBV2 to TRBJ2-7; D is possibly TRBD1 or TRBD2 (5 bases each). Germline V lookup: CDR1 SNHLY, CDR2 FYNNEI. V dropped 8 bases and J dropped 0 bases, with 11 bases sitting between them. The CDR3 runs to 13 residues. The CDR3 coding sequence is TGTGCCAGCCTGGGACGGAGCTCCTACGAGCAGTACTTC. The encoded protein is CASLGRSSYEQYF.

This clonotype was counted at least ten times. The V and J genes are TRBV27 and TRBJ2-3, with D maybe TRBD2 (5 bases). This CDR3 contains 14 residues. Trimming left V 3 bases short and J 6 bases short, with 13 bases between. CDR1 and CDR2 from the germline V gene are MNHEY and SMNVEV (reference sequence). The CDR3 is CASSFKAAGDTQYF. The DNA of the CDR3 is TGTGCCAGCAGTTTTAAAGCGGCCGGGGATACGCAGTATTTT.

This clonotype was recorded a few times. The chain combines TRBV7-2 with TRBJ2-1; D call uncertain. This CDR3 is 14 amino acids long. Germline values: CDR1 SGHTA, CDR2 FQGNSA. Trimming stripped 2 bases from V and 3 bases from J, with 8 bases between. The CDR3 DNA sequence: TGTGCCAGCAGCTTAACGCAAGTCTACAATGAGCAGTTCTTC. Translation gives CASSLTQVYNEQFF.

On this clonotype itself: With a much larger clone just one base away, this may be a read error. The chain combines TRBV6-2 or TRBV6-3 with TRBJ2-1; 10 positions match TRBD1. The CDR3 runs to 15 residues. CDR1 MNHEY and CDR2 SVGEGT come from the germline V gene. CDR3 bases: TGTGCCCGCTCAGAAGGACAGGGGGTAAACAATAAGCAGTTCTTC. This codes for CARSEGQGVNNKQFF.

This clonotype came up many times. The genes are TRBV28 and TRBJ2-1; TRBD2 agrees at 11 bases. The CDR3 totals 15 residues. Germline assignment: CDR1 MDHEN and CDR2 SYDVKM. With V trimmed by 6 bases and J by 3 bases, 4 bases remained unmatched. CDR3 DNA: TGTGCCAGCAGGACTAGCGGGACCATCTACAATGAGCAGTTCTTC. It specifies CASRTSGTIYNEQFF.

This clonotype was counted a few times. V usage is TRBV12-3 or TRBV12-4 and J usage is TRBJ1-3, with D unresolved. V dropped 7 bases and J dropped 2 bases, with 9 bases sitting between them. The CDR3 has 13 residues. The CDR3 reads CASTGNTGNTIYF. CDR3 nucleotides: TGTGCCAGCACCGGGAATACTGGAAACACCATATATTTT.

This chain joins TRBV6-2 or TRBV6-3 and TRBJ2-2; the D gene is possibly TRBD1 (5 bases). V was clipped by 4 bases and J by 1 base, with 13 bases between them. This CDR3 has 16 residues. CDR1 and CDR2 (germline): MNHEY, SVGEGT. CDR3 coding DNA: TGTGCCAGCAGTTCATCTGGTAGGGGGAACACCGGGGAGCTGTTTTTT. Its protein is CASSSSGRGNTGELFF.

This clonotype was counted at least ten times. The chain combines TRBV6-6 with TRBJ2-4; D is undetermined. CDR1 and CDR2 from the germline V gene are MNHNY and SVGAGI (reference sequence). Trimming shortened V by 0 bases and J by 0 bases, and 12 bases separated the two germline ends. The length of the CDR3 is 17 residues. This CDR3 is CASSYSRFWAAKNIQYF. The CDR3 coding sequence is TGTGCCAGCAGTTACTCGCGGTTCTGGGCAGCCAAAAACATTCAGTACTTC.

On this clonotype itself: The germline gene is not matched at one end of the junction; a read error may be the cause. The chain couples TRBV19 to TRBJ1-1; no firm D call. From germline, CDR1 is LNHDA and CDR2 SQIVND (reference sequence). This CDR3 spans 14 amino acids. The CDR3 DNA reads TGTGCCAGTAGTGTACATTCTATGAACACTGAAGCTTCCTTT. The encoded protein is CASSVHSMNTEASF.